This T cell receptor beta chain comes out of a study of blood T cell repertoires in COVID-19. Study context: The United States, Italy and Spain supplied acute and convalescent COVID-19 samples. PBMCs, B-cell-depleted T cells, or T cells provided the cDNA or gDNA that made up the material.

This clone has more than one count but fewer than ten. V was pared by 4 bases and J by 4 bases, with 3 bases of the junction left unmatched. Germline V CDR1 and CDR2: SGHRS, YFSETQ. The CDR3 contains 14 residues. Study processing details: For nucleated cells, counts were estimated from reference gene primer amplification. Measured with immunoSEQ multiplex PCR; TCRdb has only the in-frame clones, and not every one. Clonal size and the V and J genes are those of that table, whereas D and trimming came from the DNA. The repertoire holds fewer than 60,000 clones, roughly four fifths seen once, with roughly 4% in the top ten.

Sequences were obtained from peripheral blood. The TCR was taken from a man in his sixties with acute or convalescent COVID-19. The gene calls are TRBV5-1 and TRBJ2-1; TRBD1 matches 9 bases. Written as DNA, the CDR3 is TGCGCCAGCAGCGACGGACAGGGGTACAATGAGCAGTTCTTC. Amino acids: CASSDGQGYNEQFF.